This T cell receptor beta chain was captured by sequencing in a study of T cells in Graves' hyperthyroidism and ophthalmopathy. Study-level results: Most expanded thyroid clonotypes above 0.001 recurred in blood.

This clonotype was observed a handful of times. Its specificity is unknown. Patients having uncontrolled infection, another autoimmune disease, pregnancy or lactation were not included. Diagnosis relied on clinical symptoms, serum thyroxine and TRAb, thyroid ultrasound and orbital computed tomography. The germline V gene encodes CDR1 SGHNT and CDR2 YYREEE (reference sequence). This CDR3 spans 17 amino acids. Trimming at V came to 4 bases and at J to 4 bases, leaving 14 bases not matched to a gene. RNA transcripts were the template for amplifying TCR beta CDR3 regions. The study used the HTBI primer set for a first-round RT-PCR of the TCR CDR3. One entry per CDR3 protein, called by TCRdb with MiXCR from the multiplex PCR reads. The repertoire holds 350,000 to 450,000 distinct CDR3 sequences, approximately 17% seen once, with around 35% in the top ten.

The sample comprised blood. The TCR sequence derives from a woman aged 25 to 39 with Graves' hyperthyroidism that later progressed to Graves' ophthalmopathy. The rearrangement links TRBV5-4 to TRBJ1-1, with 9 bases lining up with TRBD1. CDR3 bases: TGTGCCAGCAGCCGAAAGGGGAACAGGGGGCTGAGCACTGAAGCTTTCTTT. Translation gives CASSRKGNRGLSTEAFF. Using reference TRBV5-4 and TRBJ1-1 for the parts outside the CDR3, the full variable domain is ETGVTQSPTHLIKTRGQQVTLRCSSQSGHNTVSWYQQALGQGPQFIFQYYREEENGRGNFPPRFSGLQFPNYSSELNVNALELDDSALYLCASSRKGNRGLSTEAFFGQGTRLTVV.